This entry lists 22 T cell receptor beta chains sequenced from one sample in a study of shared clonotypes between healthy human individuals. The protocol was immunoSEQ multiplex PCR, while the TCRdb copy is restricted to in-frame clones and leaves out a portion. Among approximately 320,000 clones listed, around 86% were seen once. The sequenced sample consisted of memory CD8+ T cells sorted from blood. Subset meaning: CD45RO+ cells pooled with CCR7-negative TemRA cells. The receptors were gathered from a man aged 18 to 30 in good health.

This clone was detected only a few times. The chain combines TRBV9 with TRBJ2-3; D may match TRBD1 or TRBD2 (5 bases each). CDR3 length: 14 amino acids. Germline lookup yields CDR1 SGDLS and CDR2 YYNGEE. Deletions cut 1 base from V and 0 bases from J, with 6 bases between. The CDR3 here is CASSVWGSTDTQYF. CDR3 in DNA: TGTGCCAGCAGCGTATGGGGGAGCACAGATACGCAGTATTTT. The full variable domain, with the rest looked up from reference TRBV9 and TRBJ2-3, is DSGVTQTPKHLITATGQRVTLRCSPRSGDLSVYWYQQSLDQGLQFLIQYYNGEERAKGNILERFSAQQFPDLHSELNLSSLELGDSALYFCASSVWGSTDTQYFGPGTRLTVL.

The chain links TRBV11-2 to TRBJ1-1, with D perhaps matching TRBD1 (5 bases). V lost 1 base and J lost 5, with 20 bases in between. CDR1 is SGHAT, CDR2 FQNNGV, per germline. This CDR3 is built from 17 residues. The CDR3 reads CASSLVLGNGGRTEAFF. The CDR3 DNA reads as TGTGCCAGCAGCTTAGTTCTAGGGAATGGGGGAAGAACTGAAGCTTTCTTT.

This rearrangement joins TRBV28 to TRBJ1-1, with D possibly TRBD1 on 5 matching bases. CDR1 and CDR2 from the germline V gene are MDHEN and SYDVKM. The CDR3 loop spans 15 amino acids. V was clipped by 7 bases and J by 1 base, with 16 bases between them. The DNA for the CDR3 is TGTGCCAGCAATCCTTTAGGAGGGGAGAACACTGAAGCTTTCTTT. Amino acid sequence: CASNPLGGENTEAFF.

This clone is a singleton in its sample. The chain carries TRBV11-2 and TRBJ2-3; no definite D call. There are 15 residues in the CDR3. Trimming cost V 4 bases and J 1 base, with 12 bases left between them. Germline V gene sequence: CDR1 SGHAT, CDR2 FQNNGV. CDR3 amino acids: CASSSSEYGTDTQYF. CDR3 DNA sequence: TGTGCCAGCAGCTCGTCGGAGTACGGCACAGATACGCAGTATTTT.

The chain is built from TRBV10-1 and TRBJ2-1; 7 bases are a match to TRBD1. This CDR3 is 16 amino acids long. Germline V gives CDR1 WNHNN, CDR2 SYGVQD (reference sequence). The J segment lost 5 bases and the V segment lost 5 bases, leaving 12 bases of the junction unmatched. The CDR3 loop reads CASSYRGPIPDNEQFF. DNA of the CDR3: TGCGCCAGCAGTTACAGGGGTCCCATCCCTGACAATGAGCAGTTCTTC.

CDR3 sequence reads: CASSPSRGGEAFF. In nucleotides, the CDR3 is TGTGCCAGCAGCCCCAGTCGAGGGGGCGAAGCTTTCTTT. The chain joins TRBV11-2 to TRBJ1-1; 7 bases align to TRBD1. With 5 bases clipped from V and 8 bases from J, the junction kept 8 bases outside the gene matches. CDR3 length equals 13 residues. Germline-derived CDR1 and CDR2 are SGHAT and FQNNGV.

Details on this clone: The junction departs from the called germline gene at one end, perhaps through a read error. This chain connects TRBV30 to TRBJ2-7; D remains unclear. From germline, CDR1 is GTSNPN and CDR2 SVGIG (reference sequence). The CDR3 totals 12 residues. The CDR3 DNA reads TGCGCTCTATACGACGGCTCCTACGAGCAGTACTTC. It is translated as CALYDGSYEQYF. Looking up the rest from reference TRBV30 and TRBJ2-7 gives the full variable domain: SQTIHQWPATLVQPVGSPLSLECTVEGTSNPNLYWYRQAAGRGLQLLFYSVGIGQISSEVPQNLSASRPQDRQFILSSKKLLLSDSGFYLCALYDGSYEQYFGPGTRLTVT.

The chain has TRBV5-6 and TRBJ1-2, with D possibly matching TRBD1 (5 bases). The ends were cut back, 5 bases at V and 4 bases at J, with 15 bases in the middle. CDR3 length: 14 residues. The germline V gene has CDR1 SGHDT and CDR2 YYEEEE. The CDR3 DNA reads as TGTGCCAGCAGTTTTGGGGCCCCCGGCTATGGCTACACCTTC. This codes for CASSFGAPGYGYTF.

V is TRBV7-8 and J is TRBJ2-1; D uncertain. This CDR3 spans 13 amino acids. Germline V gene data show CDR1 as SGHVS and CDR2 as FQNEAQ. V lost 1 base, J lost 6 bases, and 7 bases lay in between. Here the CDR3 DNA reads TGTGCCAGCAGCTTAGGCGGCCCCAATGAGCAGTTCTTC. It encodes CASSLGGPNEQFF. Full variable domain (rest looked up from reference TRBV7-8 and TRBJ2-1): GAGVSQSPRYKVAKRGQDVALRCDPISGHVSLFWYQQALGQGPEFLTYFQNEAQLDKSGLPSDRFFAERPEGSVSTLKIQRTQQEDSAVYLCASSLGGPNEQFFGPGTRLTVL.

The CDR3 loop is CASSVGLLEETQYF. DNA for the CDR3: TGTGCCAGCAGCGTGGGACTTCTGGAAGAGACCCAGTACTTC. V gene TRBV5-6 combines with J gene TRBJ2-5, with D tentatively TRBD2 (6 bases). The CDR3 consists of 14 residues. Germline CDR1 reads SGHDT; CDR2 reads YYEEEE. V lost 4 bases and J lost 3, with 13 bases in between.

V and J are TRBV5-6 and TRBJ2-7, with 7 positions matching TRBD1. The V gene end was trimmed by 4 bases and the J gene end by 1 base; junction bases not matched to a gene: 5. Germline CDR1 SGHDT, CDR2 YYEEEE. There are 14 residues in the CDR3. CDR3 region: CASSTRDSSYEQYF. The CDR3 DNA follows: TGTGCCAGCAGCACCCGGGACAGTTCCTACGAGCAGTACTTC.

This rearrangement joins TRBV7-2 to TRBJ1-2, with D unresolved. The CDR3 loop spans 15 amino acids. V was trimmed by 3 bases and J by 7 bases, leaving 18 bases between them. CDR1 SGHTA and CDR2 FQGNSA come from the germline V gene. The CDR3 protein is CASSFSQMSPSGYTF. CDR3 DNA: TGTGCCAGCAGCTTTTCACAGATGTCTCCCTCTGGCTACACCTTC.

Only a few counts were recorded for this clone. This chain links TRBV2 with TRBJ2-7; D is ambiguous. The CDR3 covers 14 residues. V was cut by 6 bases and J by 3 bases, with 15 bases left in between. Germline values: CDR1 SNHLY, CDR2 FYNNEI. The CDR3 region has the DNA TGTGCCAGCAGCGGGCTTGCCACTATCTACGAGCAGTACTTC. Its protein is CASSGLATIYEQYF.

This clone was detected only once. The V call is TRBV7-3, the J call TRBJ2-7, with D perhaps TRBD1 (5 bases). The germline V gene encodes CDR1 SGHTA and CDR2 FQGTGA. This CDR3 spans 13 amino acids. Trimming removed 5 bases at V and 5 bases at J, with 13 bases between. Here the CDR3 DNA reads TGTGCCAGCAGCCTGATTTCAGGGAACGAGCAGTACTTC. It yields the protein CASSLISGNEQYF.

The rearrangement joins TRBV6-5 to TRBJ2-1, with D possibly TRBD2 on 7 matching bases. The CDR3 is 13 residues long. V was clipped by 7 bases and J by 5 bases, with 12 bases between them. The germline gives CDR1 MNHEY, CDR2 SVGAGI. The CDR3 sequence: CASNGGAHNEQFF. The CDR3, as DNA: TGTGCCAGCAATGGGGGGGCCCACAATGAGCAGTTCTTC.

This chain connects TRBV5-1 to TRBJ1-2; D remains ambiguous. The germline V gene has CDR1 SGHRS and CDR2 YFSETQ. Trimming stripped 0 bases from V and 7 bases from J, with 16 bases between. This CDR3 spans 15 amino acids. The CDR3 DNA follows: TGCGCCAGCAGCTTGGCGTCGGTGCGTTGCTGTGGCTACACCTTC. It codes for CASSLASVRCCGYTF.

The J gene is TRBJ1-1, the V gene TRBV28; D is ambiguous. This CDR3 spans 14 amino acids. V lost 6 bases, J lost 7 bases, and 18 bases lay in between. The V gene's germline CDR1 is MDHEN and CDR2 SYDVKM. The CDR3 is CASSGYTATLEAFF. The CDR3 DNA sequence: TGTGCCAGCAGCGGTTATACGGCAACCCTTGAAGCTTTCTTT.

This sequence joins TRBV7-9 and TRBJ2-1; 7 nucleotides line up with TRBD1. Germline-derived CDR1 and CDR2 are SEHNR and FQNEAQ (reference sequence). The V gene end was trimmed by 4 bases and the J gene end by 5 bases; junction bases not matched to a gene: 8. The CDR3 contains 15 residues. The CDR3 reads CASSSLFTGDNEQFF. The CDR3 DNA reads TGTGCCAGCAGCTCGCTTTTTACAGGGGACAATGAGCAGTTCTTC. The variable domain in full, with the rest retrieved from reference TRBV7-9 and TRBJ2-1, is DTGVSQNPRHKITKRGQNVTFRCDPISEHNRLYWYRQTLGQGPEFLTYFQNEAQLEKSRLLSDRFSAERPKGSFSTLEIQRTEQGDSAMYLCASSSLFTGDNEQFFGPGTRLTVL.

CDR3 loop: CASSMLQGGGGNQPQHF. The CDR3 DNA reads as TGTGCCAGTAGTATGCTCCAGGGAGGAGGTGGCAATCAGCCCCAGCATTTT. The J gene is TRBJ1-5, the V gene TRBV19; the D gene is possibly TRBD1 (5 bases). Trimming took 3 bases from V and 2 from J, leaving 17 bases between them. This CDR3 has 17 residues. Germline CDR1 LNHDA, CDR2 SQIVND (reference sequence).

The chain joins TRBV4-1 to TRBJ2-3, with TRBD1 matching over 9 bases. The V gene's germline CDR1 is MGHRA and CDR2 YSYEKL. J gave up 1 base and V 4 bases, and 15 bases lay outside the gene matches. The CDR3 loop spans 19 amino acids. In DNA, the CDR3 is TGCGCCAGCAGCCCGCCGGGGACAGGGTTCCCTATTGGCACAGATACGCAGTATTTT. This encodes CASSPPGTGFPIGTDTQYF.

In this sample, this clone turned up once. The rearrangement uses TRBV18 and TRBJ1-1; D is possibly TRBD1 (6 bases). The germline V and J ends were trimmed by 0 bases and 4 bases, with 15 bases remaining between them. The CDR3 has 16 amino acids. Germline CDR1 reads KGHSH; CDR2 reads LQKENI. The CDR3 DNA is TGTGCCAGCTCACCACCGTTTCCGGGGGCTGGCACTGAAGCTTTCTTT. Translation: CASSPPFPGAGTEAFF.

This rearrangement joins TRBV7-8 to TRBJ2-1, with TRBD2 as a possible D gene (6 bases). V was clipped by 10 bases and J by 5 bases, with 18 bases between them. The germline V gene has CDR1 SGHVS and CDR2 FQNEAQ. This CDR3 has 14 residues. CDR3 DNA sequence: TGTGCCACGCAGACCGCCGGGAGCCACAATGAGCAGTTCTTC. Protein product: CATQTAGSHNEQFF.